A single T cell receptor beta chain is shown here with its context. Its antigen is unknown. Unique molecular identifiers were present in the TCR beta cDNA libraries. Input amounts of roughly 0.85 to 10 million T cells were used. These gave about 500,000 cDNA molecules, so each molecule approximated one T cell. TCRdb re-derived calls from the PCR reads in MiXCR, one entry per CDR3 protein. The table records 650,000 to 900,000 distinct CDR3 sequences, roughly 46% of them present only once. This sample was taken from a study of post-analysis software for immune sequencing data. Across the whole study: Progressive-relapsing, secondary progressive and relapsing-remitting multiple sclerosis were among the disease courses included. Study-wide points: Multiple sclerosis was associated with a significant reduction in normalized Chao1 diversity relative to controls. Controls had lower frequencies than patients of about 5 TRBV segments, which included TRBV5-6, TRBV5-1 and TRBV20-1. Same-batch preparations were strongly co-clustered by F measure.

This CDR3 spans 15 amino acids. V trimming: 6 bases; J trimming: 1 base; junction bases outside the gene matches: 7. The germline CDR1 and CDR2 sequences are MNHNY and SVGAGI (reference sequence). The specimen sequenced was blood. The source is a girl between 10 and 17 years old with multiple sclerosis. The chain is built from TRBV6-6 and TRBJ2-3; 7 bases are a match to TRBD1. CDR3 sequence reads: CASSQWDSGTDTQYF. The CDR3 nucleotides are TGTGCCAGCAGCCAGTGGGACAGCGGCACAGATACGCAGTATTTT.